This TCR beta chain is drawn from a study of blood T cell repertoires in COVID-19. About the research overall: Collection of acute and convalescent COVID-19 samples took place in the United States, Italy and Spain.

Looked up from germline, CDR1 is SGHVS and CDR2 is FQNEAQ. This CDR3 spans 12 amino acids. V gave up 5 bases and J gave up 6 bases, with 8 bases separating them. In the authors' methods: How many nucleated cells were present was estimated from reference gene primer amplification. Some clones are missing from TCRdb's copy, which holds only in-frame ones; the method was immunoSEQ multiplex PCR. V and J calls and clone size are given by that table; D and trimming were obtained from the DNA. In the table there are some 270,000 clones, nearly 90% of which are singletons. Sequenced: peripheral blood. This chain uses TRBV7-8 with TRBJ1-5; D not certain. The TCR comes from a woman in her forties who had recovered from COVID-19. CDR3 residues: CASSPYGQPQHF. In nucleotides, the CDR3 is TGTGCCAGCAGCCCATACGGTCAGCCCCAGCATTTT.